The 28 T cell receptor beta chains reported below all come from one sample, sequenced in a study of shared clonotypes between healthy human individuals. Sequenced by immunoSEQ multiplex PCR; TCRdb stores in-frame clones only, minus some. Of just over 2,000,000 clones in the sample, approximately 95% are singletons; the top ten hold about 1.1%. Terminally differentiated effector memory CD45RA+ cells were left out of the naive CD8 fraction, which was CD45RO-negative and positively selected for CCR7. The sequencing input was naive CD8+ T cells sorted from blood. The receptor source for this set is a man aged 18 to 30 in good health.

V and J are TRBV7-9 and TRBJ2-1, with 10 bases fitting TRBD1. With 1 base clipped from V and 7 bases from J, the junction kept 4 bases outside the gene matches. Germline assignment: CDR1 SEHNR and CDR2 FQNEAQ (reference sequence). CDR3 length: 15 residues. In DNA form, the CDR3 reads TGTGCCAGCAGCTTAGGGGACAGGGGAGAAAATGAGCAGTTCTTC. It yields the protein CASSLGDRGENEQFF. Together with reference TRBV7-9 and TRBJ2-1, the CDR3 gives the full variable domain: DTGVSQNPRHKITKRGQNVTFRCDPISEHNRLYWYRQTLGQGPEFLTYFQNEAQLEKSRLLSDRFSAERPKGSFSTLEIQRTEQGDSAMYLCASSLGDRGENEQFFGPGTRLTVL.

V is TRBV5-6 and J is TRBJ2-7, with D possibly matching TRBD1 (6 bases). Trimming shortened V by 4 bases and J by 2 bases, and 10 bases separated the two germline ends. CDR3 length equals 13 residues. Germline V gene lookup returns CDR1 SGHDT and CDR2 YYEEEE. DNA of the CDR3: TGTGCCAGCAGCGGTGACAGGCCCTACGAGCAGTACTTC. Translation: CASSGDRPYEQYF.

This sequence joins TRBV13 and TRBJ1-4, with D possibly TRBD1 on 6 matching bases. The ends were cut back, 3 bases at V and 8 bases at J, with 13 bases in the middle. Germline V gives CDR1 PRHDT, CDR2 FYEKMQ (reference sequence). The CDR3 has 14 amino acids. This CDR3 reads CASSFAGDGEKLFF. CDR3 sequence (DNA): TGTGCCAGCAGCTTCGCAGGGGACGGGGAAAAACTGTTTTTT.

A remark on this clone: At the DNA level, this CDR3 is encoded by other sequences in the same sample as well. The chain has TRBV6-5 and TRBJ1-2; tentatively, D is TRBD1 (6 bases). This CDR3 is built from 12 residues. Trimming removed 5 bases at V and 4 bases at J, with 8 bases between. Germline loops: CDR1 MNHEY, CDR2 SVGAGI. CDR3 sequence: CASSETGYGYTF. The CDR3 bases are TGTGCCAGCAGTGAGACAGGCTATGGCTACACCTTC.

Of note for this clone: One end of the junction varies from germline; a read error may be responsible. The J gene is TRBJ2-7, the V gene TRBV5-4; 7 bases align to TRBD2. The CDR3 spans 13 residues. Germline CDR1 SGHNT, CDR2 YYREEE (reference sequence). Written as DNA, the CDR3 is TGTGCCAGCGGCTTCGGGGGAGGGGACGAGCAGTACTTC. Residues: CASGFGGGDEQYF.

V and J are TRBV13 and TRBJ1-6; the match to TRBD1 covers 7 bases. The CDR3 contains 15 residues. J was trimmed by 9 bases and V by 4 bases; bases with no gene match: 9. Per germline, CDR1 PRHDT and CDR2 FYEKMQ (reference sequence). Here the CDR3 reads CASSSHDREGSPLHF. As DNA, the CDR3 is TGTGCCAGCAGCTCACACGACAGGGAGGGTTCACCCCTCCACTTT.

This clone was counted a single time. The chain uses TRBV2 and TRBJ1-5, with 7 bases lining up with TRBD1. V dropped 5 bases and J dropped 2; count of bases not matched to a gene: 9. This CDR3 spans 16 amino acids. CDR1 and CDR2 (germline): SNHLY, FYNNEI. CDR3 protein: CASSSPQGGGNQPQHF. As DNA, the CDR3 is TGTGCCAGCAGTTCCCCTCAGGGGGGCGGCAATCAGCCCCAGCATTTT.

This rearrangement joins TRBV7-9 to TRBJ1-1; TRBD1 aligns across 7 bases. Germline loops: CDR1 SEHNR, CDR2 FQNEAQ (reference sequence). The junction had 5 bases not matched to a gene; V was cut back by 5 bases and J by 5 bases. The CDR3 is made up of 13 amino acids. The CDR3 DNA follows: TGTGCCAGCAGCACCCACAGGGGAACTGAAGCTTTCTTT. It specifies CASSTHRGTEAFF.

The chain couples TRBV19 to TRBJ1-6, with 8 bases lining up with TRBD1. Germline V gene lookup returns CDR1 LNHDA and CDR2 SQIVND (reference sequence). V was pared by 6 bases and J by 8 bases, with 9 bases of the junction left unmatched. The length of the CDR3 is 15 residues. In DNA form, the CDR3 reads TGTGCCAGTAGCCCGGACAGGGAAGGATATTCACCCCTCCACTTT. This encodes CASSPDREGYSPLHF.

For the CDR3, the DNA is TGCAGCGTTGATCGCGGAAACACCATATATTTT. The encoded protein is CSVDRGNTIYF. The V and J genes are TRBV29-1 and TRBJ1-3; D is ambiguous. There are 11 residues in the CDR3. Germline assignment: CDR1 SQVTM and CDR2 ANQGSEA. V was pared by 3 bases and J by 4 bases, with 4 bases between.

The V and J genes are TRBV11-2 and TRBJ2-7, with D unclear. CDR3 length: 13 residues. CDR1 is SGHAT, CDR2 FQNNGV, per germline. V was trimmed by 3 bases and J by 2 bases, leaving 8 bases between them. The CDR3 reads CASSLGIAYEQYF. Written as DNA, the CDR3 is TGTGCCAGCAGCTTGGGCATTGCCTACGAGCAGTACTTC.

This clone was counted a single time. The CDR3 bases are TGTGCCAGCAGATCTGAGGATGCGGGATTTTGCGACGAGCAGTACTTC. This translates into CASRSEDAGFCDEQYF. This chain uses TRBV5-5 with TRBJ2-7; possible D gene TRBD2, 6 bases. Germline V CDR1 and CDR2: SGHKS, YYEKEE (reference sequence). The CDR3 consists of 16 residues. V shed 5 bases and J shed 5 bases, with 23 bases lying between them.

In regard to this clone: At one end, the junction sequence differs from germline, possibly due to a read error. The gene calls are TRBV7-7 and TRBJ2-7; the D gene could be TRBD1 or TRBD2 (5 bases each). CDR1 and CDR2 (germline): SSHAT, FNYEAQ (reference sequence). CDR3 length equals 17 residues. The CDR3 sequence is CASSLGTGTDSLVGQYF. CDR3 DNA sequence: TGTGCTAGCAGCTTAGGAACCGGGACCGACTCTCTGGTCGGGCAGTACTTC.

About this clone: The same CDR3 also results from other DNA sequences found in this sample. The chain links TRBV6-5 to TRBJ2-7; the D gene is possibly TRBD1 (6 bases). CDR1 MNHEY and CDR2 SVGAGI come from the germline V gene. The V and J ends lost 3 bases and 2 bases respectively, with 8 bases between them. The CDR3 is made up of 13 amino acids. Here the CDR3 DNA reads TGTGCCAGCAGTTATGGACAGACCTACGAGCAGTACTTC. It encodes CASSYGQTYEQYF.

This sequence joins TRBV4-1 and TRBJ1-6; no definite D call. Per the germline V gene, CDR1 is MGHRA and CDR2 is YSYEKL. The length of the CDR3 is 14 residues. Deletions cut 1 base from V and 5 bases from J, with 6 bases between. The CDR3 loop is CASSQAGNNSPLHF. CDR3 sequence (DNA): TGCGCCAGCAGCCAAGCGGGTAATAATTCACCCCTCCACTTT.

Regarding this clone: Other DNA sequences from this sample encode an identical CDR3 as well. V gene TRBV7-9 combines with J gene TRBJ2-7; weak D call: TRBD2 (5 bases). The CDR3 spans 14 residues. CDR1 is SEHNR, CDR2 FQNEAQ, per germline (reference sequence). V was trimmed by 5 bases and J by 3 bases, leaving 14 bases between them. This chain's CDR3 is CASSPTTGDYEQYF. CDR3 nucleotide sequence: TGTGCCAGCAGCCCAACTACCGGGGACTACGAGCAGTACTTC.

The genes are TRBV5-1 and TRBJ2-5; no definite D call. CDR1 and CDR2 (germline): SGHRS, YFSETQ. V was trimmed by 1 base and J by 5 bases, leaving 9 bases between them. This CDR3 spans 13 amino acids. DNA of the CDR3: TGCGCCAGCAGCTTGAGGGATTGGGAGACCCAGTACTTC. Amino acids: CASSLRDWETQYF. The full variable domain, completed using reference TRBV5-1 and TRBJ2-5, is KAGVTQTPRYLIKTRGQQVTLSCSPISGHRSVSWYQQTPGQGLQFLFEYFSETQRNKGNFPGRFSGRQFSNSRSEMNVSTLELGDSALYLCASSLRDWETQYFGPGTRLLVL.

The chain is built from TRBV4-1 and TRBJ2-3; no definite D call. This CDR3 comprises 16 residues. Germline assignment: CDR1 MGHRA and CDR2 YSYEKL. Trimming removed 0 bases at V and 4 bases at J, with 14 bases between. CDR3: CASSQERARSPDTQYF. The CDR3 nucleotides read TGCGCCAGCAGCCAAGAACGAGCCCGGAGCCCAGATACGCAGTATTTT.

As DNA, the CDR3 is TGTGCCTTGTCTTACGGGACAAGAGAGACCCAGTACTTC. Translation gives CALSYGTRETQYF. This chain connects TRBV30 to TRBJ2-5; maybe TRBD1 (6 bases). Trimming removed 7 bases from V and 4 bases from J, with 16 bases in between. This CDR3 is 13 amino acids long. Germline CDR1 GTSNPN, CDR2 SVGIG (reference sequence).

The DNA for the CDR3 is TGTGCCAGCAGCCTCCTAGTAGAGGGCGCTAGGTCTTATGGCTACACCTTC. Translating gives CASSLLVEGARSYGYTF. The rearrangement uses TRBV7-8 and TRBJ1-2; no reliable D call. The germline V and J ends were trimmed by 5 bases and 5 bases, with 24 bases remaining between them. Germline CDR1 and CDR2: SGHVS and FQNEAQ. The CDR3 sequence is 17 residues long.

As concerns this clone: The same CDR3 also results from other DNA sequences found in this sample. This chain joins TRBV4-1 and TRBJ2-7; D possibly corresponds to TRBD2 (6 bases). V lost 1 base and J 1 base, leaving 8 bases between the germline ends. Per the germline V gene, CDR1 is MGHRA and CDR2 is YSYEKL. CDR3 length: 14 residues. Here the CDR3 DNA reads TGCGCCAGCAGCCAAGGGGGGGTATCCTACGAGCAGTACTTC. Encoded protein: CASSQGGVSYEQYF.

The chain has TRBV7-2 and TRBJ2-1, with 7 bases fitting TRBD2. With 4 bases clipped from V and 8 bases from J, the junction kept 11 bases outside the gene matches. Germline V CDR1 and CDR2: SGHTA, FQGNSA. The CDR3 length is 15 residues. The CDR3 nucleotides read TGTGCCAGCAGCTCCCGGGACTACGCAATCCATGAGCAGTTCTTC. It encodes CASSSRDYAIHEQFF.

The chain is built from TRBV5-8 and TRBJ1-6, with no clear D. CDR3 length: 16 residues. Trimming took off 2 bases at V and 0 bases at J, with 9 bases between the two ends. CDR1 is SGHTS and CDR2 is YDEGEE in the germline V gene. CDR3 protein: CASSFVPSSYNSPLHF. Written as DNA, the CDR3 is TGTGCCAGCAGCTTTGTCCCGAGCTCCTATAATTCACCCCTCCACTTT.

The chain links TRBV4-1 to TRBJ2-7; 8 nucleotides match TRBD1. The length of the CDR3 is 15 residues. V dropped 4 bases and J dropped 3; count of bases not matched to a gene: 8. CDR1 and CDR2 (germline): MGHRA, YSYEKL. CDR3 nucleotides: TGCGCCAGCAGCCTCGTCCTGACAGGGGACTACGAGCAGTACTTC. This codes for CASSLVLTGDYEQYF.

This clone was seen only once. The chain couples TRBV4-3 to TRBJ1-2, with 7 bases fitting TRBD1. Germline V gives CDR1 LGHNA, CDR2 YSLEER. The ends lost 4 bases at V and 8 bases at J; junction bases unmatched: 10. CDR3 length: 14 residues. The CDR3 DNA sequence: TGCGCCAGCAGCCCCGACAGGGTCCAGGAGGGCTACACCTTC. The encoded protein is CASSPDRVQEGYTF.

CDR3 nucleotides: TGTGCCAGCAGCGGATTGAGGGGGTCCTACAATGAGCAGTTCTTC. Translated, it gives CASSGLRGSYNEQFF. The chain uses TRBV9 and TRBJ2-1, with D possibly matching TRBD1 (6 bases). The V end lost 3 bases, the J end lost 1 base, and 11 bases lay between the germline ends. Germline V CDR1 and CDR2: SGDLS, YYNGEE. CDR3 length: 15 amino acids.

The chain combines TRBV27 with TRBJ2-3, with 7 nucleotides matching TRBD2. The J segment lost 4 bases and the V segment lost 1 base, leaving 8 bases of the junction unmatched. CDR3 length: 16 amino acids. Germline CDR1 MNHEY, CDR2 SMNVEV (reference sequence). CDR3 nucleotide sequence: TGTGCCAGCAGTTTATGGGGCGGGAGAGTCCCAGATACGCAGTATTTT. Translation: CASSLWGGRVPDTQYF.

The chain couples TRBV25-1 to TRBJ2-3; 8 nucleotides agree with TRBD1. Looked up from germline, CDR1 is MGHDK and CDR2 is SYGVNS. Trimming took 4 bases from V and 4 from J; bases not matched to a gene: 1. CDR3 size: 13 residues. CDR3 sequence: CASSADRADTQYF. The CDR3 DNA is TGTGCCAGCAGTGCGGACAGGGCAGATACGCAGTATTTT.